The source of this TCR beta chain is a study of shared clonotypes between healthy human individuals. Assay used: immunoSEQ multiplex PCR; TCRdb lists only in-frame clones, some missing. The sample contains about 680,000 clones, roughly 73% of which appear only once. Regarding the study as a whole: Estimated richness values were generally larger in naive subsets than in memory subsets.

Concerning this clone: Its cognate antigen is unknown.

This clonotype originated in a woman aged 25 to 39 in good health. Sample: memory CD4+ T cells sorted from blood. Subset here: CD45RA-negative fraction.

The CDR3 bases are TGTGCCAGCAGCCAAGATTGGGCGAGTGGCTACACCTTC. Its translation: CASSQDWASGYTF. The J gene is TRBJ1-2, the V gene TRBV4-2, with D uncertain. Germline V gene sequence: CDR1 LGHNA, CDR2 YNFKEQ. With 0 bases removed from V and 7 bases from J, the gap between germline ends came to 9 bases. The CDR3 totals 13 residues.